This T cell receptor beta chain was sequenced in a study of T cell changes during pregnancy in multiple sclerosis. Germline values: CDR1 MNHNS, CDR2 SASEGT. With V trimmed by 4 bases and J by 4 bases, 8 bases remained unmatched. The CDR3 spans 16 residues. Measured with immunoSEQ multiplex PCR; TCRdb has only the in-frame clones, and not every one. The repertoire has under 25,000 clones, about nine tenths of them found once; the top ten carry approximately 13%. The receptor was isolated from a female donor in good health, enrolled as a control in a pregnancy study. The rearrangement joins TRBV6-1 to TRBJ2-3, with 10 positions matching TRBD2. The sample in question was CD8+ T cells from peripheral blood mononuclear cells, obtained in the first trimester of pregnancy. The chain's CDR3 is CASSVLAGVPSDTQYF. CDR3 nucleotide sequence: TGTGCCAGCAGTGTTCTAGCGGGAGTTCCTTCAGATACGCAGTATTTT.